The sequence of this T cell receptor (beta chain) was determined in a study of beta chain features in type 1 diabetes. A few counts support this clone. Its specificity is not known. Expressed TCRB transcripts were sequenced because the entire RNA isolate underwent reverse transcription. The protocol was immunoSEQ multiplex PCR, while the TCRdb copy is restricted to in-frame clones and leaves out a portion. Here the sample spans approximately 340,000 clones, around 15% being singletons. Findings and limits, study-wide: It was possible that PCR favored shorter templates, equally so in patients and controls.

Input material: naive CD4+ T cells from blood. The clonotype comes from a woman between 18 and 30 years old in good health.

The CDR3 reads CATSRASSAYYEQYF. The CDR3 region has the DNA TGTGCCACCAGCAGAGCCTCTAGCGCTTACTACGAGCAGTACTTC. The chain employs TRBV15 and TRBJ2-7; weak D call: TRBD2 (6 bases). The length of the CDR3 is 15 residues. Germline V CDR1 and CDR2: LNHNV, YYDKDF (reference sequence). V was clipped by 1 base and J by 3 bases, with 13 bases between them.